The rows below give T cell receptor beta chains drawn from one sample of a study of T-cell reconstitution after alpha-beta-depleted transplantation in children. TCRdb re-called the PCR reads through MiXCR, storing one row per CDR3 protein. The sample includes about 980,000 distinct CDR3 sequences, about 26% seen only once; the top ten take roughly 27%. The sample was PBMCs, mostly from graft donor cells, taken 360 days after TCRalphabeta/CD19-depleted stem cell transplant. These receptors were taken from a boy under three years old who had a stem cell transplant for SCID, so the T cells may come from the graft donor. Both conserved end residues are part of each CDR3. The D gene is left open where the match is weak. Clone sizes are given selectively: once, few, many, or a class where the clone is expanded.

v_gene: TRBV15; d_gene: -; len: 16; abundance: -; j_gene: TRBJ2-3; CDR3aa: CATRGGNSLGRDTQYF; CDR3nt: TGTGCCACCAGAGGGGGAAACAGTCTAGGAAGAGATACGCAGTATTTT
v_gene: TRBV30; d_gene: -; len: 12; abundance: few; j_gene: TRBJ2-7; CDR3aa: CAWSGGWGEQYF; CDR3nt: TGTGCCTGGAGTGGGGGCTGGGGCGAGCAGTACTTC
v_gene: TRBV18; d_gene: TRBD1; len: 14; abundance: -; j_gene: TRBJ2-3; CDR3aa: CASARTGSTDTQYF; CDR3nt: TGTGCCAGCGCCCGGACAGGTAGCACAGATACGCAGTATTTT
v_gene: TRBV5-1; d_gene: -; len: 12; abundance: -; j_gene: TRBJ2-1; CDR3aa: CASSPTTSEQFF; CDR3nt: TGCGCCAGCAGCCCCACTACAAGTGAGCAGTTCTTC
v_gene: TRBV12-3/TRBV12-4; d_gene: TRBD1; len: 15; abundance: -; j_gene: TRBJ1-4; CDR3aa: CASSQGQATIEKLFF; CDR3nt: TGTGCCAGCAGCCAAGGACAGGCAACTATAGAAAAACTGTTTTTT
v_gene: TRBV20-1; d_gene: -; len: 17; abundance: -; j_gene: TRBJ2-4; CDR3aa: CSARDWRTALAKNIQYF; CDR3nt: TGCAGTGCTAGAGATTGGAGGACAGCTCTAGCCAAAAACATTCAGTACTTC
v_gene: TRBV5-1; d_gene: TRBD1; len: 15; abundance: few; j_gene: TRBJ2-1; CDR3aa: CASSLLQGAHNEQFF; CDR3nt: TGCGCCAGCAGCTTGCTTCAGGGGGCACACAATGAGCAGTTCTTC
v_gene: TRBV9; d_gene: -; len: 15; abundance: -; j_gene: TRBJ2-1; CDR3aa: CASSVGGVKAFGQFF; CDR3nt: TGTGCCAGCAGCGTAGGGGGGGTTAAGGCCTTTGGGCAGTTCTTC
v_gene: TRBV28; d_gene: -; len: 15; abundance: -; j_gene: TRBJ2-7; CDR3aa: CASSRVEVGYYEQYF; CDR3nt: TGTGCCAGCAGTAGGGTAGAGGTGGGATACTACGAGCAGTACTTC
v_gene: TRBV4-1; d_gene: -; len: 13; abundance: -; j_gene: TRBJ2-7; CDR3aa: CASSHGGDYEQYF; CDR3nt: TGCGCCAGCAGCCACGGGGGAGATTACGAGCAGTACTTC
v_gene: TRBV28; d_gene: -; len: 12; abundance: few; j_gene: TRBJ2-1; CDR3aa: CASSLQLGGQFF; CDR3nt: TGTGCCAGCAGTTTACAACTGGGGGGGCAGTTCTTC
v_gene: TRBV12-3/TRBV12-4; d_gene: -; len: 13; abundance: -; j_gene: TRBJ1-1; CDR3aa: CASTRDTNTEAFF; CDR3nt: TGTGCCAGCACCCGGGACACAAACACTGAAGCTTTCTTT
v_gene: TRBV29-1; d_gene: TRBD1; len: 14; abundance: few; j_gene: TRBJ2-3; CDR3aa: CSVERDRVQDTQYF; CDR3nt: TGCAGCGTTGAGAGGGACAGGGTGCAAGATACGCAGTATTTT